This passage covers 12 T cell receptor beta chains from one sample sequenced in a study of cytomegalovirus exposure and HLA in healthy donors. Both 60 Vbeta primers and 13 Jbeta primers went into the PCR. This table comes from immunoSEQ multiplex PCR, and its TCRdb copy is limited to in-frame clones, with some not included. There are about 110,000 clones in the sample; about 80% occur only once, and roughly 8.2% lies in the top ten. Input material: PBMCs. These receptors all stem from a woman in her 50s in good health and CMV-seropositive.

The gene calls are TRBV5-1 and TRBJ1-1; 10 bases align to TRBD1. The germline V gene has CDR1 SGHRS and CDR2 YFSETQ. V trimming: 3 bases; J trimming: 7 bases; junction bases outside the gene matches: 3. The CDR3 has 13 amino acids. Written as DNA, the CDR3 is TGCGCCAGCAGCTCGGGACAGGGGAGTGAAGCTTTCTTT. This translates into CASSSGQGSEAFF.

This CDR3 is CASSLAGVNNEQFF. For the CDR3, the DNA is TGTGCCAGCAGCTTAGCGGGAGTGAACAATGAGCAGTTCTTC. This chain uses TRBV7-7 with TRBJ2-1; weak D call: TRBD2 (5 bases). Trimming left V 0 bases short and J 5 bases short, with 8 bases between. CDR1 is SSHAT and CDR2 is FNYEAQ in the germline V gene (reference sequence). The CDR3 spans 14 residues.

As DNA, the CDR3 is TGCGCCAGCAGCCCCCGGACAGCAGAGACCCAGTACTTC. Translating gives CASSPRTAETQYF. The V call is TRBV5-1, the J call TRBJ2-5; a weak D match, TRBD1 (6 bases). The germline CDR1 and CDR2 sequences are SGHRS and YFSETQ. The CDR3 has 13 residues. V was pared by 4 bases and J by 4 bases, with 11 bases between.

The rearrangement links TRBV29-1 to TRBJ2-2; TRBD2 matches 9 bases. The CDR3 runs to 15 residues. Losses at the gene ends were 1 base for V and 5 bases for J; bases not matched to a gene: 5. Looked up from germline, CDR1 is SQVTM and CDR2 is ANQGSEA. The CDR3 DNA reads TGCAGCGTTGAAGGGCTAGCGGGGAGGACCGGGGAGCTGTTTTTT. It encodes CSVEGLAGRTGELFF.

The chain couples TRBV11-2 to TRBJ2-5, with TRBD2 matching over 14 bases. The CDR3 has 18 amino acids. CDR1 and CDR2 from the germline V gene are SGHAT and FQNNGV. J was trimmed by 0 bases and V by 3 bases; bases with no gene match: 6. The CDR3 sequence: CASSLRTSGGLYQETQYF. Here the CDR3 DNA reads TGTGCCAGCAGCTTGAGGACTAGCGGGGGGTTGTACCAAGAGACCCAGTACTTC.

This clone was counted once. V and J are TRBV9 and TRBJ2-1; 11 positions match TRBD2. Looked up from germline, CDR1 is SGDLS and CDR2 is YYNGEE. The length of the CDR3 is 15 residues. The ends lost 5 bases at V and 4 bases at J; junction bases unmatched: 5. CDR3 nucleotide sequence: TGTGCCAGCAGACAGGGACTAGCGGAGTACAATGAGCAGTTCTTC. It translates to CASRQGLAEYNEQFF.

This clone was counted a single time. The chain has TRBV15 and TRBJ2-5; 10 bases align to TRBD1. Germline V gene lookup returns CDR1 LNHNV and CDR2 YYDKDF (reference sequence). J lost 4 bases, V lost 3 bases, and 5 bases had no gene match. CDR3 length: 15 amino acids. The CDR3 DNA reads TGTGCCACCAGCAGCGGGACAGGGGCGGGAGAGACCCAGTACTTC. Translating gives CATSSGTGAGETQYF.

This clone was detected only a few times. The CDR3 loop reads CASSSLPLPGVQETQYF. CDR3 bases: TGTGCCAGCAGCTCCCTACCCCTCCCTGGAGTCCAAGAGACCCAGTACTTC. The chain carries TRBV7-9 and TRBJ2-5, with D unresolved. Germline loops: CDR1 SEHNR, CDR2 FQNEAQ (reference sequence). The V and J ends lost 4 bases and 1 base respectively, with 19 bases between them. This CDR3 is built from 17 residues.

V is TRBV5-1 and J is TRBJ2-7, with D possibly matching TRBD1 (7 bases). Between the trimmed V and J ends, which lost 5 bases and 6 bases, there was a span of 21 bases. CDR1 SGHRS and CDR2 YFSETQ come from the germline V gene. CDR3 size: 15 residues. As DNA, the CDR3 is TGCGCCAGCAGAGACCCAAGACAGGGAGGCGGCGAGCAGTACTTC. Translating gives CASRDPRQGGGEQYF.

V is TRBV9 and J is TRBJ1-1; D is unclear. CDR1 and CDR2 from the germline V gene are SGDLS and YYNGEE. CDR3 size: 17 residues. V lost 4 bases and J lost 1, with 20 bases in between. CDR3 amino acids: CASSPRVLTSQNTEAFF. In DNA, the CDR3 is TGTGCCAGCAGCCCCCGGGTCCTAACTTCCCAGAACACTGAAGCTTTCTTT.

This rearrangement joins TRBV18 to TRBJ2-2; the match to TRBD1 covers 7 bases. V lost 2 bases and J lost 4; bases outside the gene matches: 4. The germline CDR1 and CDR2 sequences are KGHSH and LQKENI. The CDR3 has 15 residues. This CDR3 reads CASSPTGEVTGELFF. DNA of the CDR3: TGTGCCAGCTCACCAACAGGGGAAGTCACCGGGGAGCTGTTTTTT.

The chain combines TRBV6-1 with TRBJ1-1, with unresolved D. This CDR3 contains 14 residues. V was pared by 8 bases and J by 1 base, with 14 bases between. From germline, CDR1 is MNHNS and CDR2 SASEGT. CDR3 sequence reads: CASLPTHANTEAFF. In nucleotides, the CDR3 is TGTGCCAGCCTCCCCACACACGCGAACACTGAAGCTTTCTTT.